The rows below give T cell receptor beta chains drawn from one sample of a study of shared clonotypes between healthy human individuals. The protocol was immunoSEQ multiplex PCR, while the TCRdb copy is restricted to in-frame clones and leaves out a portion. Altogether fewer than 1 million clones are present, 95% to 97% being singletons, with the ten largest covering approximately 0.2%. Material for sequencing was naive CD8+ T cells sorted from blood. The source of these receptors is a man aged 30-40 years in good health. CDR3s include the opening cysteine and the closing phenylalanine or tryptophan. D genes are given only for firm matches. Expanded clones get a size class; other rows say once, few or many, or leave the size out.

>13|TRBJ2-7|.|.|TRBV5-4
CASSIGTDYEQYF
TGTGCCAGCAGCATCGGAACAGACTACGAGCAGTACTTC
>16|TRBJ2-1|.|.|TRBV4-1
CASSNGLMSSYNEQFF
TGCGCCAGCAGCAACGGTCTGATGAGCTCCTACAATGAGCAGTTCTTC
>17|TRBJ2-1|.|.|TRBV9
CASSVEPAGSSYNEQFF
TGTGCCAGCAGCGTAGAGCCGGCGGGCAGCTCCTACAATGAGCAGTTCTTC
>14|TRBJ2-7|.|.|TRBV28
CASSRNLPAYEQYF
TGTGCCAGCAGTAGGAACCTTCCTGCCTACGAGCAGTACTTC
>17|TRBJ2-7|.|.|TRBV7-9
CASSERTDRGVGYEQYF
TGTGCCAGCAGCGAACGGACCGATCGTGGGGTGGGTTACGAGCAGTACTTC
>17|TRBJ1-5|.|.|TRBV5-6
CASSSSGQGSSNQPQHF
TGTGCCAGCAGCTCCTCGGGCCAGGGGAGTAGCAATCAGCCCCAGCATTTT
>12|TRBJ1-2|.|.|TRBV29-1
CSALGQNYGYTF
TGCAGCGCTCTCGGACAGAACTATGGCTACACCTTC
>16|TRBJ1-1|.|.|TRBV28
CASSLFKTRGTTEAFF
TGTGCCAGCAGTTTATTTAAGACAAGGGGGACCACTGAAGCTTTCTTT
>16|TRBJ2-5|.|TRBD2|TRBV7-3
CASSRGLAGWQETQYF
TGTGCCAGCAGCAGAGGACTAGCGGGATGGCAAGAGACCCAGTACTTC
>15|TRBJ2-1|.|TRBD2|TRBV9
CASSEGTSGRNEQFF
TGTGCCAGCAGCGAAGGGACTAGCGGGAGAAATGAGCAGTTCTTC
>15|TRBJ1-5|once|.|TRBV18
CASSPSPPLNQPQHF
TGTGCCAGCTCACCCTCCCCCCCCCTCAATCAGCCCCAGCATTTT
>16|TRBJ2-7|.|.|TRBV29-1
CSVEVWGSGEPYEQYF
TGCAGCGTTGAAGTGTGGGGGAGTGGGGAGCCCTACGAGCAGTACTTC
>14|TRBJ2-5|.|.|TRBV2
CASSGWTEQETQYF
TGTGCCAGCAGTGGGTGGACAGAACAAGAGACCCAGTACTTC
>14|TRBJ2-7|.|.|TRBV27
CASSKTGSSYEQYF
TGTGCCAGCAGCAAAACAGGGAGCTCCTACGAGCAGTACTTC
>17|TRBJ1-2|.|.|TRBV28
CASSLSRGRERYYGYTF
TGTGCCAGCAGTTTAAGCAGGGGCAGGGAGAGGTACTATGGCTACACCTTC
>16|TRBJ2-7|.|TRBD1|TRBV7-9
CASSPKMGTELYEQYF
TGTGCCAGCAGCCCCAAAATGGGGACAGAACTCTACGAGCAGTACTTC
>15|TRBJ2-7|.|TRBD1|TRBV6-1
CASSDRGRRLEEQYF
TGTGCCAGCAGTGACAGGGGGCGACGGTTGGAAGAGCAGTACTTC
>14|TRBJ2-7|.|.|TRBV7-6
CASSLALGSPEQYF
TGTGCCAGCAGCTTAGCTCTTGGCAGTCCAGAGCAGTACTTC
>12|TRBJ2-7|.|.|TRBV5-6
CASSLLVDEQYF
TGTGCCAGCAGCTTATTAGTTGACGAGCAGTACTTC
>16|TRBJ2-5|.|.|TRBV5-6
CASSQGGGGHQETQYF
TGTGCCAGCAGTCAGGGAGGTGGGGGTCACCAAGAGACCCAGTACTTC
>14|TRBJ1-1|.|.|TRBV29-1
CSVGTANLNTEAFF
TGCAGCGTTGGGACAGCTAACTTGAACACTGAAGCTTTCTTT
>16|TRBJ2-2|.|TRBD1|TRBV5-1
CASSLRDREYGGELFF
TGCGCCAGCAGCTTGCGGGACAGGGAATACGGCGGGGAGCTGTTTTTT
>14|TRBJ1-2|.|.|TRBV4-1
CASSQQGQINGYTF
TGCGCCAGCAGCCAACAAGGACAGATAAATGGCTACACCTTC
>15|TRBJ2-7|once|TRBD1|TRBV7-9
CASTDSGQGFSEQYF
TGTGCCAGCACCGATTCTGGACAGGGGTTTTCCGAGCAGTACTTC
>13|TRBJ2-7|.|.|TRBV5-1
CASSLEGSYEQYF
TGCGCCAGCAGCTTGGAGGGCTCCTACGAGCAGTACTTC
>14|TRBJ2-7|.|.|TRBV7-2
CASSPSRAIDEQYF
TGTGCCAGCAGCCCGAGCCGGGCTATAGACGAGCAGTACTTC
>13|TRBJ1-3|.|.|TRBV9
CASSGAPGNTIYF
TGTGCCAGCAGCGGTGCCCCGGGAAACACCATATATTTT
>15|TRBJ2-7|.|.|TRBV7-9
CASSLVASGSYEQYF
TGTGCCAGCAGCTTAGTGGCATCCGGATCATACGAGCAGTACTTC
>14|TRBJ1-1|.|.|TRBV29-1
CSVELDMGNTEAFF
TGCAGCGTTGAGCTGGACATGGGCAACACTGAAGCTTTCTTT
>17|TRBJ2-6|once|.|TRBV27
CASSLGPGISGANVLTF
TGTGCCAGCAGTTTAGGGCCGGGGATCTCTGGGGCCAACGTCCTGACTTTC
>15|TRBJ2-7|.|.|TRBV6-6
CASSSTMGLTYEQYF
TGTGCCAGCAGTTCAACGATGGGACTTACCTACGAGCAGTACTTC
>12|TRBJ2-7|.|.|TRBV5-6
CASSLLFDEQYF
TGTGCCAGCAGCTTGCTTTTCGACGAGCAGTACTTC
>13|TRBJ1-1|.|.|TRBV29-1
CSVLGAENTEAFF
TGCAGCGTTTTAGGGGCGGAGAACACTGAAGCTTTCTTT